The entry that follows covers one T cell receptor (beta chain) sequence. The CDR3 runs 12 residues. V dropped 5 bases and J dropped 3 bases, with 7 bases sitting between them. The germline V gene has CDR1 SGHVS and CDR2 FQNEAQ. Sequenced by immunoSEQ multiplex PCR; TCRdb stores in-frame clones only, minus some. In the table there are 70,000 or so clones, 92% of which are singletons. The data belong to a study of OX40 agonist ivuxolimab in advanced cancers. The sequence came from an adult with an advanced solid tumor such as melanoma, head and neck, liver or kidney cancer. The sequences come from CD4+ or CD8+ T cells sorted from blood, collected in a trial of the OX40 agonist ivuxolimab. This rearrangement joins TRBV7-8 to TRBJ2-5, with a possible D match to TRBD2 (6 bases). CDR3 sequence reads: CASSGGEETQYF. In nucleotides, the CDR3 is TGTGCCAGCAGCGGAGGGGAAGAGACCCAGTACTTC.